This T cell receptor beta chain derives from a study of identical twins. Whole-study findings and limits: Surplus twin overlap in beta out-of-frame sequences was less pronounced. Interpretation of the results relied on cross-sectional statistical analysis and not on following the same donors.

A universal primer site arose from template switching, and cDNA bore unique molecular identifiers. MiXCR was run by TCRdb on the 5' RACE reads, yielding one entry per CDR3 protein. The table shows hundreds of thousands of distinct CDR3 sequences, with roughly 7% occurring only once. The V end lost 1 base, the J end lost 10 bases, and 11 bases lay between the germline ends. The CDR3 has 13 residues. CDR1 and CDR2 (germline): LGHNA, YNFKEQ. Concerning this clonotype itself: What it binds is not known.

Another study also made use of these data, one on yellow fever vaccine responses in identical twins.

This rearrangement joins TRBV4-2 to TRBJ2-1; weak D call: TRBD2 (5 bases). Sequences were obtained from memory (CD45RO+) T cells sorted from blood. The sequence derives from a woman younger than 30 in good health. CDR3 in DNA: TGTGCCAGCAGCCAAGGGCGGCGGGCCGAGCAGTTCTTC. It yields the protein CASSQGRRAEQFF.